This TCR beta chain came from a study of CD8+CD57+ T cells in acquired aplastic anemia (dated by TCRdb to the late 2010s). About the investigation overall: Extracted DNA from sorted CD4+ and CD8+ cells averaged around 3.5 ug, ranging from roughly 0.17 to 27.4 ug. CD8+CD57+ expansion was defined as a frequency above the mean frequency observed in healthy subjects. Findings and caveats that apply to the study as a whole: Although some 28 CD8+ CDR3 sequences were shared by patients and controls, these sequences appeared highly expressed in patients and within the immunodominant clones of patients. Between patients and healthy controls, no significant difference in CD8+ Simpson's diversity was found (P=0.060).

Genomic DNA was used as template for profiling of TCR beta VDJ combinations and CDR3 sequences. An Illumina HiSeq 2000 was the platform used for TCR repertoire sequencing. The authors' analysis ran thus. Repertoires were assessed using TRBV/TRBJ rearrangement plots, CDR3 size and DJ length profiles, and Simpson's diversity index. The immunodominant clone was defined as the most abundant DNA sequence in deep sequencing data. CDR3 amino acid sequences were screened for sharing across subjects and compared with published repertoires and the VDJdb database. Using fastp trimming at Q25 and MiXCR clonotype assembly, TCRdb reanalyzed the public sequencing data and kept in-frame beta chains. Rows with one shared CDR3 protein collapse into an entry with the most common genes and DNA. These V and J calls are TCRdb output, not the study's own analysis. Present in this sample are approximately 300,000 distinct CDR3 sequences, around three fifths of which were seen just once. The ten largest clones capture under 1.5% of the sample.

Remarks on this clonotype: Its binding antigen is unknown. It has no much larger one-base neighbor in the sample; base qualities were not kept.

Flow cytometry had shown CD8+CD57+ cell expansion in the patients selected for sequencing. Every patient had severe acquired aplastic anemia, diagnosed using the International Study of Aplastic Anemia and Agranulocytosis and Camitta criteria. At the time blood was sampled, none of the patients had received any therapy. In this study, sorted CD4+ and CD8+ T cells from the blood of healthy subjects and of severe aplastic anemia patients had their TCR repertoires deep-sequenced. Patients were enrolled in the USA under clinicaltrials.gov protocols 00001620, 01623167, 00001397, 00071045, 00081523 and 00961064. Ficoll-Paque density gradient centrifugation was used to isolate peripheral blood mononuclear cells. Before DNA was extracted, CD4+ and CD8+ T cells were sorted using either FACS or magnetic beads. Based on the germline V gene (reference sequence), the CDR1 and CDR2 sequences are PRHDT and FYEKMQ. After removal of 2 bases from V and 5 bases from J, the junction retains 6 bases not matched to a gene. The CDR3, cysteine through phenylalanine, is 15 amino acids long. The CDR3 DNA has 45 bases and is translated from base 1.

The rearrangement joined TRBV13 to TRBJ2-7; a stretch of 10 junction bases matches TRBD1. Input material: sorted CD4+, CD8+, or CD8+CD57+ T cells (not recorded which) from PBMCs. The TCR was taken from a human donor with aplastic anemia. The sequence in DNA is TGTGCCAGCAGCTTACGAACGACAGGGGGCAACGAGCAGTACTTC. Its translation reads: CASSLRTTGGNEQYF.